This is a list of T cell receptor beta chains from one sample in a study of T cell responses to AZD1222 COVID-19 vaccine. Profiling relied on immunoSEQ multiplex PCR, and the TCRdb table lists in-frame clones only, not all of them. The sample records 120,000 to 150,000 clones, roughly 90% being singletons. Sequenced here: peripheral blood, sampled 28 days after the second AZD1222 dose. The receptors originated from an adult who received the AZD1222 COVID-19 vaccine. CDR3s include the opening cysteine and the closing phenylalanine or tryptophan. The D gene is left open where the match is weak.

v_gene: TRBV6-5; j_gene: TRBJ2-7; d_gene: .; CDR3aa: CASTPPGHSSEQYF; CDR3nt: TGTGCCAGCACCCCTCCGGGACATTCTTCCGAGCAGTACTTC
v_gene: TRBV9; j_gene: TRBJ2-3; d_gene: .; CDR3aa: CASSVARSGGHTDTQYF; CDR3nt: TGTGCCAGCAGCGTAGCTAGGTCGGGGGGCCACACAGATACGCAGTATTTT
v_gene: TRBV6-2/TRBV6-3; j_gene: TRBJ2-1; d_gene: .; CDR3aa: CASSYGQNYNEQFF; CDR3nt: TGTGCCAGCAGTTACGGACAGAACTACAATGAGCAGTTCTTC
v_gene: TRBV14; j_gene: TRBJ2-2; d_gene: TRBD1; CDR3aa: CASSPGTGRPGELFF; CDR3nt: TGTGCCAGCAGTCCCGGGACAGGAAGACCCGGGGAGCTGTTTTTT
v_gene: TRBV6-7; j_gene: TRBJ2-3; d_gene: .; CDR3aa: CASSYSQGDTQYF; CDR3nt: TGTGCCAGCAGTTACTCGCAGGGGGATACGCAGTATTTT
v_gene: TRBV19; j_gene: TRBJ2-1; d_gene: .; CDR3aa: CASSIVVNTYNEQFF; CDR3nt: TGTGCCAGTAGTATAGTGGTTAATACCTACAATGAGCAGTTCTTC
v_gene: TRBV25-1; j_gene: TRBJ2-5; d_gene: .; CDR3aa: CASRSRASSGETQYF; CDR3nt: TGTGCCAGCAGGAGCCGGGCCTCGAGCGGGGAGACCCAGTACTTC
v_gene: TRBV19; j_gene: TRBJ1-1; d_gene: TRBD1; CDR3aa: CASSIDRGRGNTEAFF; CDR3nt: TGTGCCAGTAGTATTGACAGGGGGCGAGGGAACACTGAAGCTTTCTTT
v_gene: TRBV7-2; j_gene: TRBJ1-1; d_gene: TRBD1; CDR3aa: CASSGGGQGHTEAFF; CDR3nt: TGTGCCAGCAGCGGGGGGGGACAGGGTCACACTGAAGCTTTCTTT
v_gene: TRBV2; j_gene: TRBJ2-5; d_gene: .; CDR3aa: CASSEVETQYF; CDR3nt: TGTGCCAGCAGTGAGGTAGAGACCCAGTACTTC
v_gene: TRBV2; j_gene: TRBJ1-2; d_gene: TRBD1; CDR3aa: CASSVQGAIGGYTF; CDR3nt: TGTGCCAGCAGTGTGCAGGGGGCGATAGGAGGCTACACCTTC
v_gene: TRBV7-2; j_gene: TRBJ1-5; d_gene: TRBD1; CDR3aa: CASSDDRGRNQPQHF; CDR3nt: TGTGCCAGCAGCGACGACAGGGGGCGGAATCAGCCCCAGCATTTT
v_gene: TRBV7-9; j_gene: TRBJ1-4; d_gene: TRBD1; CDR3aa: CASSLAAGGEKLFF; CDR3nt: TGTGCCAGCAGCTTAGCGGCAGGGGGTGAAAAACTGTTTTTT
v_gene: TRBV15; j_gene: TRBJ1-4; d_gene: TRBD1; CDR3aa: CATSRDRRPRQGGEKLFF; CDR3nt: TGTGCCACCAGCAGAGATCGAAGACCGAGACAGGGCGGTGAAAAACTGTTTTTT
v_gene: TRBV6-5; j_gene: TRBJ2-1; d_gene: .; CDR3aa: CASRKDNDEYNEQFF; CDR3nt: TGTGCCAGCAGAAAGGACAACGATGAATACAATGAGCAGTTCTTC